A single sample is the source of the 31 T cell receptor beta chains below, sequenced in a study of T-cell memory formation after mild COVID-19. In TCRdb, the 5' RACE reads were re-called with MiXCR into one record per CDR3 protein. Of about 270,000 distinct CDR3 sequences in the sample, 15% to 20% were seen once. The source material was PBMCs or a T cell subset sorted from them (not recorded which). Receptors were obtained from a man younger than 35 who had mild COVID-19 (a few samples of this study predate the infection). Cell type and time point are not known.

This clonotype has just a few counts. V is TRBV3-1 and J is TRBJ2-4, with D possibly matching TRBD2 (5 bases). Germline V gene sequence: CDR1 LGHDT, CDR2 YNNKEL (reference sequence). The V end was cut by 1 base, the J end by 15 bases, with 13 bases between. This CDR3 is 12 amino acids long. CDR3 bases: TGTGCCAGCAGCCAAGGAGAGGGTCCTATGTACTTC. It specifies CASSQGEGPMYF.

The chain couples TRBV4-1 to TRBJ1-5; D remains unclear. V gave up 6 bases and J gave up 0 bases, with 12 bases separating them. The CDR3 is made up of 15 amino acids. The germline V gene has CDR1 MGHRA and CDR2 YSYEKL. CDR3 sequence reads: CASSDTASSNQPQHF. CDR3 nucleotides: TGCGCCAGCAGTGACACCGCCAGTAGCAATCAGCCCCAGCATTTT.

A few counts support this clonotype. This rearrangement joins TRBV20-1 to TRBJ2-5; 10 positions agree with TRBD1. Germline V gene sequence: CDR1 DFQATT, CDR2 SNEGSKA (reference sequence). The CDR3 spans 13 residues. The V segment lost 4 bases and the J segment 4 bases; nucleotides outside the gene matches: 3. The CDR3 DNA reads TGCAGTGCTATGGACAGGGGGTTAGAGACCCAGTACTTC. The encoded protein is CSAMDRGLETQYF.

The gene calls are TRBV4-1 and TRBJ2-7, with 7 positions matching TRBD2. Germline V gene sequence: CDR1 MGHRA, CDR2 YSYEKL. Trimming at V came to 1 base and at J to 3 bases, leaving 9 bases not matched to a gene. This CDR3 is built from 16 residues. This chain's CDR3 is CASSQVRSSGGYEQYF. CDR3 in DNA: TGCGCCAGCAGCCAAGTCCGGTCTAGCGGTGGCTACGAGCAGTACTTC.

The chain links TRBV12-3 or TRBV12-4 to TRBJ2-5; no firm D call. Trimming removed 7 bases from V and 4 bases from J, with 19 bases in between. The CDR3 contains 15 residues. The CDR3 region is CASNKIAVGGETQYF. In nucleotides, the CDR3 is TGTGCCAGCAATAAAATAGCTGTAGGTGGAGAGACCCAGTACTTC.

V is TRBV7-6 and J is TRBJ1-1; TRBD1 matches at 8 bases. Trimming took 3 bases from V and 1 from J; bases not matched to a gene: 10. Germline-derived CDR1 and CDR2 are SGHVS and FNYEAQ. The CDR3 loop spans 17 amino acids. The DNA of the CDR3 is TGTGCCAGCAGCTTGAGACGAGACGGACAGGGGAACACTGAAGCTTTCTTT. It specifies CASSLRRDGQGNTEAFF.

This clonotype appeared a single time. This chain uses TRBV6-5 with TRBJ2-1, with D perhaps matching TRBD2 (6 bases). CDR1 MNHEY and CDR2 SVGAGI come from the germline V gene. This CDR3 region has 17 residues. The V end lost 5 bases, the J end lost 4 bases, and 21 bases lay between the germline ends. The CDR3: CASSRYPRGEPYNEQFF. For the CDR3, the DNA is TGTGCCAGCAGTCGGTACCCCCGCGGGGAACCTTACAATGAGCAGTTCTTC.

This clonotype was found a few times. The chain couples TRBV7-8 to TRBJ2-5; 9 bases map to TRBD2. The germline gives CDR1 SGHVS, CDR2 FQNEAQ. The CDR3 contains 14 residues. Trimming removed 3 bases from V and 4 bases from J; junction bases left unmatched: 3. This CDR3 reads CASSLRRGGETQYF. CDR3 bases: TGTGCCAGCAGCTTGCGGCGGGGGGGAGAGACCCAGTACTTC.

The J gene is TRBJ2-3, the V gene TRBV5-5; 9 nucleotides line up with TRBD2. Germline-derived CDR1 and CDR2 are SGHKS and YYEKEE (reference sequence). Trimming removed 6 bases from V and 4 bases from J; junction bases left unmatched: 12. This CDR3 is built from 16 residues. In DNA, the CDR3 is TGTGCCAGCACCCTACAGGGCCGCGGGAGGGCAGATACGCAGTATTTT. Translating gives CASTLQGRGRADTQYF.

A few counts support this clonotype. This chain connects TRBV28 to TRBJ2-7, with a possible D match to TRBD2 (6 bases). V gave up 3 bases and J gave up 2 bases, with 11 bases separating them. This CDR3 region has 14 residues. Germline loops: CDR1 MDHEN, CDR2 SYDVKM. CDR3 bases: TGTGCCAGCAGTTTTGTGGGGGGAGCCTACGAGCAGTACGTC. Translated: CASSFVGGAYEQYV.

This clonotype was seen a handful of times. This chain uses TRBV7-9 with TRBJ2-2; D remains unclear. V shed 4 bases and J shed 6 bases, with 9 bases lying between them. The CDR3 totals 13 residues. The germline CDR1 and CDR2 sequences are SEHNR and FQNEAQ (reference sequence). The CDR3 nucleotides are TGTGCCAGCAGCTCGGAATGGGCCGGGGAGCTGTTTTTT. Encoded protein: CASSSEWAGELFF.

This clonotype was observed many times. J is TRBJ1-4 and V is TRBV6-5; no clear D. Trimming cost V 0 bases and J 5 bases, with 16 bases left between them. The germline V gene has CDR1 MNHEY and CDR2 SVGAGI. The length of the CDR3 is 17 residues. The CDR3 nucleotides are TGTGCCAGCAGTTACTCGAAAATTCCTGGGTCGAATGAAAAACTGTTTTTT. Its translation: CASSYSKIPGSNEKLFF.

The chain couples TRBV4-1 to TRBJ2-2; D not resolved. Germline CDR1 MGHRA, CDR2 YSYEKL. There are 14 residues in the CDR3. Trimming stripped 1 base from V and 6 bases from J, with 9 bases between. The CDR3 DNA reads as TGCGCCAGCAGCCAAGGCCAGTTGGCCGGGGAGCTGTTTTTT. Encoded protein: CASSQGQLAGELFF.

This clonotype has more than one count but fewer than ten. The V call is TRBV19, the J call TRBJ2-2; D might be TRBD1 (5 bases). V lost 3 bases to trimming and J lost 5 bases, with 13 bases between them. The CDR3 is 15 residues long. Germline CDR1 reads LNHDA; CDR2 reads SQIVND (reference sequence). The CDR3 DNA sequence: TGTGCCAGTAGTATGGGCCAGGGTCGAACCGGGGAGCTGTTTTTT. Protein: CASSMGQGRTGELFF.

The chain links TRBV7-6 to TRBJ2-2, with no clear D. Per the germline V gene, CDR1 is SGHVS and CDR2 is FNYEAQ. This CDR3 has 17 residues. V was pared by 3 bases and J by 1 base, with 15 bases between. This CDR3 reads CASSFSLNPQNTGELFF. The CDR3 bases are TGTGCCAGCAGCTTCTCTCTGAACCCGCAGAACACCGGGGAGCTGTTTTTT.

The chain uses TRBV9 and TRBJ1-1; no reliable D call. The CDR3 covers 14 residues. Per germline, CDR1 SGDLS and CDR2 YYNGEE. V lost 0 bases and J lost 4, with 10 bases in between. CDR3 nucleotide sequence: TGTGCCAGCAGCGTAGCTACAGAGGGCACTGAAGCTTTCTTT. It codes for CASSVATEGTEAFF. Together with reference TRBV9 and TRBJ1-1, the CDR3 gives the full variable domain: DSGVTQTPKHLITATGQRVTLRCSPRSGDLSVYWYQQSLDQGLQFLIQYYNGEERAKGNILERFSAQQFPDLHSELNLSSLELGDSALYFCASSVATEGTEAFFGQGTRLTVV.

The table lists this clonotype with a few counts. The chain has TRBV5-1 and TRBJ2-2; the D gene is possibly TRBD2 (5 bases). This CDR3 contains 14 residues. Germline V gene data show CDR1 as SGHRS and CDR2 as YFSETQ. Trimming cost V 4 bases and J 2 bases, with 9 bases left between them. The CDR3 DNA reads TGCGCCAGCAGCGAGGACTTCAACACCGGGGAGCTGTTTTTT. Translation: CASSEDFNTGELFF.

This clonotype was seen a handful of times. This chain connects TRBV7-9 to TRBJ2-2; TRBD1 aligns across 8 bases. Germline values: CDR1 SEHNR, CDR2 FQNEAQ (reference sequence). V lost 5 bases to trimming and J lost 6 bases; unmatched junction nucleotides: 8. This CDR3 spans 15 amino acids. This CDR3 is CASSPTGVDSGELFF. The CDR3 DNA follows: TGTGCCAGCAGCCCGACAGGGGTGGACTCCGGGGAGCTGTTTTTT.

The V gene is TRBV7-8, the J gene TRBJ2-7; TRBD2 agrees at 11 bases. The CDR3 is 14 amino acids. The V segment lost 4 bases and the J segment 4 bases; nucleotides outside the gene matches: 3. The germline V gene has CDR1 SGHVS and CDR2 FQNEAQ. Written as DNA, the CDR3 is TGTGCCAGCAGCTGGGGACTAGCGGATTACGAGCAGTACGTC. Protein: CASSWGLADYEQYV.

This clonotype came up a few times. Written as DNA, the CDR3 is TGTGCCAGCAAGACAAGAGAGACCCAGTACTTC. Translated, it gives CASKTRETQYF. This chain uses TRBV28 with TRBJ2-5; D uncertain. This CDR3 region has 11 residues. The V and J ends lost 7 bases and 4 bases respectively, with 7 bases between them. CDR1 and CDR2 from the germline V gene are MDHEN and SYDVKM.

The sample holds a few counts of this clonotype. V is TRBV4-3 and J is TRBJ2-1; TRBD2 might be the D (5 bases). This CDR3 contains 16 residues. V shed 0 bases and J shed 4 bases, with 13 bases lying between them. The V gene's germline CDR1 is LGHNA and CDR2 YSLEER. This CDR3 reads CASSQDPLRGYNEQFF. The CDR3 nucleotides read TGCGCCAGCAGCCAAGATCCCCTCCGGGGTTACAATGAGCAGTTCTTC.

The chain couples TRBV7-3 to TRBJ2-3, with TRBD1 identical over 10 bases. Germline-derived CDR1 and CDR2 are SGHTA and FQGTGA. The CDR3 loop spans 14 amino acids. V was clipped by 5 bases and J by 6 bases; unmatched bases: 5. The CDR3 region has the DNA TGTGCCAGCAGCCCCAGGGACAGGGGTGATACGCAGTATTTT. It yields the protein CASSPRDRGDTQYF.

This clonotype has a count of ten or more. This rearrangement joins TRBV11-2 to TRBJ1-6, with D uncertain. Trimming removed 5 bases from V and 0 bases from J, with 8 bases in between. The germline gives CDR1 SGHAT, CDR2 FQNNGV. The CDR3 has 15 residues. The CDR3 coding sequence is TGTGCCAGCAGCCTCCGGAGCTCCTATAATTCACCCCTCCACTTT. Translation gives CASSLRSSYNSPLHF.

The chain links TRBV7-8 to TRBJ1-2; 9 bases agree with TRBD1. After removal of 3 bases from V and 5 bases from J, the junction contained 4 bases not matched to a gene. The CDR3 extends over 14 amino acids. The germline V gene encodes CDR1 SGHVS and CDR2 FQNEAQ. DNA for the CDR3: TGTGCCAGCAGCTTTCAGGGACAGGGATATGGCTACACCTTC. As protein: CASSFQGQGYGYTF. Looking up the rest from reference TRBV7-8 and TRBJ1-2 gives the full variable domain: GAGVSQSPRYKVAKRGQDVALRCDPISGHVSLFWYQQALGQGPEFLTYFQNEAQLDKSGLPSDRFFAERPEGSVSTLKIQRTQQEDSAVYLCASSFQGQGYGYTFGSGTRLTVV.

The V and J genes are TRBV6-4 and TRBJ2-6, with D unresolved. V lost 2 bases, J lost 4 bases, and 21 bases lay in between. CDR3 size: 19 residues. Germline V gives CDR1 MRHNA, CDR2 SNTAGT. As DNA, the CDR3 is TGTGCCAGCAGTGACCCAAGGGTAATTGAAGCTTTGGGGGCCAACGTCCTGACTTTC. Protein product: CASSDPRVIEALGANVLTF.

The table lists this clonotype with a few counts. This chain uses TRBV6-5 with TRBJ2-3, with 12 bases lining up with TRBD1. CDR1 is MNHEY and CDR2 is SVGAGI in the germline V gene. J was trimmed by 5 bases and V by 0 bases; bases with no gene match: 6. The CDR3 extends over 17 amino acids. The chain's CDR3 is CASSYSMGQGAIDTQYF. For the CDR3, the DNA is TGTGCCAGCAGTTACTCTATGGGACAGGGGGCTATAGATACGCAGTATTTT.

The rearrangement joins TRBV5-6 to TRBJ1-5; weak D call: TRBD1 (5 bases). CDR3 length equals 14 residues. Trimming pared 0 bases from V and 5 bases from J, leaving 9 bases between. Germline V CDR1 and CDR2: SGHDT, YYEEEE. In DNA form, the CDR3 reads TGTGCCAGCAGCTTGGTCGGGGGAGATCAGCCCCAGCATTTT. The encoded protein is CASSLVGGDQPQHF.

The chain employs TRBV9 and TRBJ2-3, with 11 positions matching TRBD2. CDR1 SGDLS and CDR2 YYNGEE come from the germline V gene. V lost 4 bases to trimming and J lost 2 bases; unmatched junction nucleotides: 6. CDR3 size: 16 residues. CDR3 bases: TGTGCCAGCAGCATCGTAGCGGGGGGGCTCACAGATACGCAGTATTTT. Its translation is CASSIVAGGLTDTQYF.

The CDR3 loop is CASRFQEYTEAFF. CDR3 bases: TGTGCCAGCAGATTCCAAGAGTACACTGAAGCTTTCTTT. The chain recombines TRBV6-5 with TRBJ1-1; D is uncertain. Germline V gene data show CDR1 as MNHEY and CDR2 as SVGAGI. V was shortened by 6 bases and J by 3 bases, with 11 bases between the two germline ends. This CDR3 contains 13 residues.

This clonotype was counted between two and nine times. The chain recombines TRBV29-1 with TRBJ2-1; either TRBD1 or TRBD2 may fit D (6 bases each). Trimming left V 4 bases short and J 8 bases short, with 15 bases between. The CDR3 is made up of 13 amino acids. Germline V gene lookup returns CDR1 SQVTM and CDR2 ANQGSEA. The CDR3 sequence is CSVVPGGRDEQFF. Here the CDR3 DNA reads TGCAGCGTTGTCCCCGGGGGCCGTGATGAGCAGTTCTTC.

The chain links TRBV20-1 to TRBJ2-1; D remains unclear. This CDR3 comprises 15 residues. CDR1 is DFQATT, CDR2 SNEGSKA, per germline (reference sequence). V was pared by 1 base and J by 0 bases, with 10 bases between. The CDR3 sequence: CSARAPESSYNEQFF. The CDR3 DNA reads as TGCAGTGCTAGAGCCCCTGAGAGCTCCTACAATGAGCAGTTCTTC.